Shown below are 12 T cell receptor beta chains from a single sample sequenced in a study of graft-versus-host responses after intestinal transplantation. Sequenced by immunoSEQ multiplex PCR; TCRdb stores in-frame clones only, minus some. The table records around 20,000 clones, about nine tenths of them present only once. The sequencing here drew on PBMCs, taken less than 400 days after transplant. All receptors derive from a human patient who received an intestinal transplant, so some T cells may come from the graft donor.

The chain couples TRBV4-2 to TRBJ2-7; a weak D match, TRBD1 (6 bases). This CDR3 spans 17 amino acids. CDR1 is LGHNA, CDR2 YNFKEQ, per germline. The V end was cut by 0 bases, the J end by 0 bases, with 15 bases between. CDR3 residues: CASSQEITRQASYEQYF. The CDR3, as DNA: TGTGCCAGCAGCCAAGAAATCACCCGACAGGCCTCCTACGAGCAGTACTTC.

The chain links TRBV14 to TRBJ1-1; 8 nucleotides align to TRBD1. After removal of 0 bases from V and 4 bases from J, the junction contained 19 bases not matched to a gene. This CDR3 contains 20 residues. CDR1 SGHDN and CDR2 FVKESK come from the germline V gene. CDR3 nucleotide sequence: TGTGCCAGCAGCCAAGATCGGTTCGAGGGGATCGGACAGGGAGTCACTGAAGCTTTCTTT. This gives the protein CASSQDRFEGIGQGVTEAFF.

This chain uses TRBV29-1 with TRBJ2-5; 7 bases agree with TRBD2. V shed 4 bases and J 1 base; nucleotides not matched to a gene: 15. This CDR3 region has 17 residues. Per germline, CDR1 SQVTM and CDR2 ANQGSEA. CDR3 in DNA: TGCAGCGTTGGCACACGGGGGGTAAGGGCTTTCCAAGAGACCCAGTACTTC. It yields the protein CSVGTRGVRAFQETQYF.

The rearrangement joins TRBV4-2 to TRBJ1-1; D not resolved. Germline lookup yields CDR1 LGHNA and CDR2 YNFKEQ. CDR3 length: 15 residues. Between the trimmed V and J ends, which lost 1 base and 7 bases, there was a span of 16 bases. CDR3 nucleotides: TGTGCCAGCAGCCAAGTGTCCAGTGACCCAAATGAAGCTTTCTTT. Translating it yields CASSQVSSDPNEAFF.

This clone was detected once. The chain couples TRBV28 to TRBJ1-4, with a tentative D call TRBD1 (5 bases). V lost 2 bases and J lost 8, with 15 bases in between. The germline V gene encodes CDR1 MDHEN and CDR2 SYDVKM. The CDR3 is made up of 15 amino acids. The CDR3 reads CASSLGGGFKEKLFF. CDR3 nucleotides: TGTGCCAGCAGTTTAGGGGGGGGGTTCAAAGAAAAACTGTTTTTT.

The chain has TRBV28 and TRBJ1-1; unclear D gene. This CDR3 contains 13 residues. The germline gives CDR1 MDHEN, CDR2 SYDVKM. Trimming stripped 4 bases from V and 0 bases from J, with 6 bases between. DNA of the CDR3: TGTGCCAGCAGTTCCGGAGTGAACACTGAAGCTTTCTTT. Translating it yields CASSSGVNTEAFF.

The chain is built from TRBV6-1 and TRBJ1-1; 8 nucleotides match TRBD1. J gave up 1 base and V 5 bases, and 3 bases lay outside the gene matches. This CDR3 spans 14 amino acids. CDR1 and CDR2 (germline): MNHNS, SASEGT. CDR3 nucleotide sequence: TGTGCCAGCAGTACACAGGGGGGGAACACTGAAGCTTTCTTT. Translating gives CASSTQGGNTEAFF.

The V call is TRBV7-6, the J call TRBJ2-5; D might be TRBD1 or TRBD2, each matching 5 bases. Germline V CDR1 and CDR2: SGHVS, FNYEAQ. With 2 bases removed from V and 1 base from J, the gap between germline ends came to 8 bases. CDR3 length: 14 amino acids. The CDR3: CASSLPGLQETQYF. CDR3 sequence (DNA): TGTGCCAGCAGCTTACCGGGGCTCCAAGAGACCCAGTACTTC.

J is TRBJ2-7 and V is TRBV9, with D perhaps TRBD1 or TRBD2 (6 bases each). The CDR3 contains 15 residues. The V gene's germline CDR1 is SGDLS and CDR2 YYNGEE. V dropped 0 bases and J dropped 5 bases, with 15 bases sitting between them. CDR3 DNA sequence: TGTGCCAGCAGCGTAGGGGGGGCTTCCAGGGACGAGCAGTACTTC. This translates into CASSVGGASRDEQYF.

This chain joins TRBV28 and TRBJ2-3, with D tentatively TRBD2 (6 bases). This CDR3 comprises 15 residues. V was trimmed by 3 bases and J by 2 bases, leaving 12 bases between them. Germline CDR1 and CDR2: MDHEN and SYDVKM. CDR3: CASSLWGENTDTQYF. CDR3 bases: TGTGCCAGCAGTTTGTGGGGGGAGAACACAGATACGCAGTATTTT.

The J gene is TRBJ2-1, the V gene TRBV19; TRBD1 might be the D (8 bases). This CDR3 contains 16 residues. Trimming cost V 3 bases and J 3 bases, with 15 bases left between them. Germline assignment: CDR1 LNHDA and CDR2 SQIVND (reference sequence). CDR3 in DNA: TGTGCCAGTAGTATGAGGACAGGGACTAACTACAATGAGCAGTTCTTC. Translated: CASSMRTGTNYNEQFF.

The rearrangement joins TRBV7-7 to TRBJ1-5, with D hard to call. The ends were cut back, 2 bases at V and 3 bases at J, with 20 bases in the middle. Germline V gene lookup returns CDR1 SSHAT and CDR2 FNYEAQ (reference sequence). This CDR3 spans 18 amino acids. The CDR3 reads CASSLNPFLGFDNQPQHF. The CDR3 DNA follows: TGTGCCAGCAGCTTAAATCCTTTTCTCGGGTTCGACAATCAGCCCCAGCATTTT. Variable domain in full (rest from reference TRBV7-7 and TRBJ1-5): GAGVSQSPRYKVTKRGQDVTLRCDPISSHATLYWYQQALGQGPEFLTYFNYEAQPDKSGLPSDRFSAERPEGSISTLTIQRTEQRDSAMYRCASSLNPFLGFDNQPQHFGDGTRLSIL.